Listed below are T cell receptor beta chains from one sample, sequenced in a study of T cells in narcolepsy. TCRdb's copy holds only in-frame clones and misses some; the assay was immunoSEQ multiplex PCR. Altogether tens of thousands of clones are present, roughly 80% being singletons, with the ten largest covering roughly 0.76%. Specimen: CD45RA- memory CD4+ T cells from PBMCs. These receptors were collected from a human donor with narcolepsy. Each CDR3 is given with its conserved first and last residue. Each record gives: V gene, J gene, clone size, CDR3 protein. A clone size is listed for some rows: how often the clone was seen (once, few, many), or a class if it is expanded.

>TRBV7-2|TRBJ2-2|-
CASSPASGGRNTGELFF
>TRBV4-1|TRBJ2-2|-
CASSQEKWREGRMNTGELFF
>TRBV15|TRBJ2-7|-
CATSRVAGAYEQYF
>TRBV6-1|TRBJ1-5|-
CASSYDGFGNQPQHF
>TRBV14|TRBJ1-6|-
CASSPTGGNSPLHF
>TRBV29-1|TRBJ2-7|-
CSARDFYEQYF
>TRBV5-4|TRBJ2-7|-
CASSDRTGDVYEQYF
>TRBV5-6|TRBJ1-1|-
CASSQGGRTNTEAFF
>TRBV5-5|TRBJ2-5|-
CASSSYQETQYF
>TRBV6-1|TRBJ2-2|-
CASTGQALSGELFF
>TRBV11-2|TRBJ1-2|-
CASRKDRAGNYGYTF
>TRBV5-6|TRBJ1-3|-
CASSWLTGAGNTIYF
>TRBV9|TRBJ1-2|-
CASSEGRDRRSRNYGYTF
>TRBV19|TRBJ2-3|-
CASGDKSDTQYF
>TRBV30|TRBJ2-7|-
CAWSNLRASYEQYF
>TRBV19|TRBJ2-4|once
CASSLIQGRDHIQYF
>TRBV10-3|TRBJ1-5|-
CAISDRQANQPQHF
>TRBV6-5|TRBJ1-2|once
CASSSWEGGGYTF
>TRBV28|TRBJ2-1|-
CASSLAHWGYNEQFF
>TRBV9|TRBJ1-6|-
CASSSGTGRSGSYNSPLHF
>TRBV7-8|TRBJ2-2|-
CASTERTTARELFF
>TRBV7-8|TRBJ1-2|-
CASSPAGRNYGYTF